This is a list of T cell receptor beta chains from one sample in a study of T-cell reconstitution after alpha-beta-depleted transplantation in children. TCRdb re-analysed the PCR reads in MiXCR, keeping a single row per CDR3 protein. The table has hundreds of thousands of distinct CDR3 sequences, 10% to 15% seen once; the top ten hold 2.2%. The material was PBMCs, mostly from graft donor cells, obtained 360 days after TCRalphabeta/CD19-depleted stem cell transplant. These receptors all stem from a male patient aged 10 to 17 who had a stem cell transplant for acute myeloid leukemia, so the T cells may come from the graft donor. The CDR3 runs from the conserved cysteine through the conserved F or W. A D gene is named only where the DNA matches it firmly. Clone sizes are given selectively: once, few, many, or a class where the clone is expanded.

cdr3_aa	cdr3_nt	v_call	j_call	clone_size	d_call
CSAPSSGGGYEQYF	TGCAGTGCTCCTTCTAGCGGAGGGGGGTACGAGCAGTACTTC	TRBV20-1	TRBJ2-7	NA	NA
CASSPLAGLQQETQYF	TGTGCCAGCAGTCCCCTAGCGGGACTACAACAAGAGACCCAGTACTTC	TRBV27	TRBJ2-5	NA	TRBD2
CASSPDRGRGYEQYF	TGTGCCAGCAGCCCCGACAGGGGGCGCGGCTACGAGCAGTACTTC	TRBV7-6	TRBJ2-7	NA	TRBD1
CASKTWLGLAGADTQYF	TGTGCCAGCAAAACGTGGCTGGGACTAGCGGGAGCGGATACGCAGTATTTT	TRBV28	TRBJ2-3	NA	TRBD2
CSVAFRFSYGYTF	TGCAGCGTTGCATTCAGGTTTTCCTATGGCTACACCTTC	TRBV29-1	TRBJ1-2	NA	NA
CASSLMAGTPNEQFF	TGTGCCAGCAGCTTGATGGCAGGGACTCCCAATGAGCAGTTCTTC	TRBV11-3	TRBJ2-1	NA	NA
CASSLGPEFVETQYF	TGTGCCAGCAGCTTAGGCCCTGAATTTGTGGAGACCCAGTACTTC	TRBV13	TRBJ2-5	NA	NA
CASRLAPWSYEQYF	TGTGCCAGCAGATTAGCGCCCTGGAGCTACGAGCAGTACTTC	TRBV7-3	TRBJ2-7	NA	NA
CASSRAVGNEKLFF	TGTGCCAGCTCACGAGCAGTAGGGAATGAAAAACTGTTTTTT	TRBV18	TRBJ1-4	few	NA
CSARGRLAGVSSSYNEQFF	TGCAGTGCTAGAGGTCGGCTAGCGGGAGTAAGTAGCTCCTACAATGAGCAGTTCTTC	TRBV20-1	TRBJ2-1	few	TRBD2
CASSLTGQGNAYNEQFF	TGTGCCAGCAGCTTAACGGGGCAGGGTAATGCCTACAATGAGCAGTTCTTC	TRBV7-3	TRBJ2-1	few	NA
CASSQGRANEKLFF	TGTGCCAGCAGCCAAGGGAGGGCTAATGAAAAACTGTTTTTT	TRBV3-1	TRBJ1-4	NA	NA
CASSPSAGTSGLYNEQFF	TGTGCCAGCAGCCCCTCAGCCGGGACTAGCGGGCTGTACAATGAGCAGTTCTTC	TRBV9	TRBJ2-1	few	TRBD2
CASSLGGERIYNEQFF	TGCGCCAGCAGCTTGGGGGGGGAGCGGATTTACAATGAGCAGTTCTTC	TRBV5-1	TRBJ2-1	many	NA
CASSRGQGLAKNIQYF	TGTGCCAGCAGCCGGGGACAGGGGCTAGCCAAAAACATTCAGTACTTC	TRBV5-4	TRBJ2-4	few	TRBD1
CSARVWGNEQFF	TGCAGTGCTAGAGTGTGGGGGAATGAGCAGTTCTTC	TRBV20-1	TRBJ2-1	few	NA
CASSYLWIQGTQYF	TGTGCCAGCAGTTACCTTTGGATCCAAGGGACCCAGTACTTC	TRBV6-5	TRBJ2-5	NA	NA